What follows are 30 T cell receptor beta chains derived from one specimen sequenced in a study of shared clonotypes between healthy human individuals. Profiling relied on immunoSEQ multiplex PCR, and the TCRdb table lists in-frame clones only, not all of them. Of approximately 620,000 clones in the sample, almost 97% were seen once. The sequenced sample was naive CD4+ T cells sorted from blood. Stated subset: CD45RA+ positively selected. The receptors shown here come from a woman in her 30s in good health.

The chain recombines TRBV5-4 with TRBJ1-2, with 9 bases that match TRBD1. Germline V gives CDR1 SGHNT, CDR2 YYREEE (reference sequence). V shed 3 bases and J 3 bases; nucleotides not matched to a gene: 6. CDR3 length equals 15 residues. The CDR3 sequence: CASSSYGTGHYGYTF. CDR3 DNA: TGTGCCAGCAGCTCTTACGGGACAGGGCACTATGGCTACACCTTC.

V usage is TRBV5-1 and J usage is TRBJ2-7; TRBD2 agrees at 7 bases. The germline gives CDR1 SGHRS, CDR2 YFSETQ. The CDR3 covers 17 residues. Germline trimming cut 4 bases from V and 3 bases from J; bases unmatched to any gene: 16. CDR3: CASSPNTPLADVYEQYF. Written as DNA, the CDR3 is TGCGCCAGCAGCCCGAACACCCCTCTAGCGGATGTCTACGAGCAGTACTTC.

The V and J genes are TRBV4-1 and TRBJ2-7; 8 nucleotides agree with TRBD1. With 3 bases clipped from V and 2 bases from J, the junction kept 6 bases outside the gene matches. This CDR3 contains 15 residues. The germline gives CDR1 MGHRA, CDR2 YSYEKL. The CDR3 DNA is TGCGCCAGCAGCCAGTCCCGGGACAGGCCCTACGAGCAGTACTTC. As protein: CASSQSRDRPYEQYF.

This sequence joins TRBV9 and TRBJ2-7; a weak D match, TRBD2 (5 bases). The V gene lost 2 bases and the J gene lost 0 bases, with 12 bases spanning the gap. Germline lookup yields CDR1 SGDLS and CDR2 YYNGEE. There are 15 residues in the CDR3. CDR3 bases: TGTGCCAGCAGCGTGGAAGCGGCAACCTCCTACGAGCAGTACTTC. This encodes CASSVEAATSYEQYF. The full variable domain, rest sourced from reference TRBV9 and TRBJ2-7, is DSGVTQTPKHLITATGQRVTLRCSPRSGDLSVYWYQQSLDQGLQFLIQYYNGEERAKGNILERFSAQQFPDLHSELNLSSLELGDSALYFCASSVEAATSYEQYFGPGTRLTVT.

The CDR3 nucleotides read TGTGCCTGGGGGTCGTCGAATACGCAGTATTTT. Translated, it gives CAWGSSNTQYF. V and J are TRBV30 and TRBJ2-3; D is unclear. The germline gives CDR1 GTSNPN, CDR2 SVGIG (reference sequence). The CDR3 consists of 11 residues. Trimming cost V 5 bases and J 7 bases, with 10 bases left between them.

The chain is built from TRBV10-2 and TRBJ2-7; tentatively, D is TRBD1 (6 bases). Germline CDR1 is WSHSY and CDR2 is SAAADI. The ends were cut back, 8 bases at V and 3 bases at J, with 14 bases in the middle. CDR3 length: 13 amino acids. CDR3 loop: CASRDTKGYEQYF. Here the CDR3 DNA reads TGCGCCAGCCGGGACACCAAAGGCTACGAGCAGTACTTC.

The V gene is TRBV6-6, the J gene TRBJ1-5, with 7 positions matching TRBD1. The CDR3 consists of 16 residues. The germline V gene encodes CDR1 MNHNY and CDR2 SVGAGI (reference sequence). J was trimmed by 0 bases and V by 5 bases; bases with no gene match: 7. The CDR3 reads CASSLTGQLSNQPQHF. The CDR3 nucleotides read TGTGCCAGCAGTCTAACGGGACAGCTTAGCAATCAGCCCCAGCATTTT.

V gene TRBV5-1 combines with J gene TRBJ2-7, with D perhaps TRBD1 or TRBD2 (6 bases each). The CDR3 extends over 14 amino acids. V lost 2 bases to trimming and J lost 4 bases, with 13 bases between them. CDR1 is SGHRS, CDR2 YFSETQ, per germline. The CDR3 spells CASSFNRAGYEQYF. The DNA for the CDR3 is TGCGCCAGCAGCTTTAACAGGGCGGGATACGAGCAGTACTTC.

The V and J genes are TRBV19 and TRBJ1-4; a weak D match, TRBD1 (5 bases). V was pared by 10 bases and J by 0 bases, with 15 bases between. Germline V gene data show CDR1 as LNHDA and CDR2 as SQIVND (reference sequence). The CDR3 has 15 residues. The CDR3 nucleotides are TGTGCCACCACACCCGGGACTGCAACTAATGAAAAACTGTTTTTT. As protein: CATTPGTATNEKLFF.

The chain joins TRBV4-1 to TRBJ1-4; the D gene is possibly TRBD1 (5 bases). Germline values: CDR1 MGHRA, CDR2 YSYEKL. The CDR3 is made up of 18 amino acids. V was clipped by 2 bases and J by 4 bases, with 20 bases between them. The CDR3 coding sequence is TGCGCCAGCAGCCAACCCAGGTTGGGACGGATTAATAATGAAAAACTGTTTTTT. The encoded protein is CASSQPRLGRINNEKLFF.

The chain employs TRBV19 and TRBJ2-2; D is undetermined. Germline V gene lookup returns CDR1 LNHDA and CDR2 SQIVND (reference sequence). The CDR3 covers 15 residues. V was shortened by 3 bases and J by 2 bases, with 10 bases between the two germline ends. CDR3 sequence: CASSIAGPNTGELFF. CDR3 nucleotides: TGTGCCAGTAGTATCGCCGGGCCCAACACCGGGGAGCTGTTTTTT. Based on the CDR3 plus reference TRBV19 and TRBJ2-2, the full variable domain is DGGITQSPKYLFRKEGQNVTLSCEQNLNHDAMYWYRQDPGQGLRLIYYSQIVNDFQKGDIAEGYSVSREKKESFPLTVTSAQKNPTAFYLCASSIAGPNTGELFFGEGSRLTVL.

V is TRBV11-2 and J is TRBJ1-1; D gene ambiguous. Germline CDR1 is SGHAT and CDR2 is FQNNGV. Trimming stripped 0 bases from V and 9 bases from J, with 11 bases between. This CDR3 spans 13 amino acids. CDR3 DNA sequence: TGTGCCAGCAGCTTAGAGGTCACACCTAAAGCTTTCTTT. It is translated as CASSLEVTPKAFF.

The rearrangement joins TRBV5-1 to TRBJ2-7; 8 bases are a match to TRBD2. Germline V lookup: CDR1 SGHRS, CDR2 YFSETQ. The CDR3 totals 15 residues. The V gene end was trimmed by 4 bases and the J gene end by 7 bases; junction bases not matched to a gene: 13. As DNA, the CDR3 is TGCGCCAGCAGCGGAGGACTAGCAAGGGCCTTAGAGCAGTACTTC. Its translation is CASSGGLARALEQYF.

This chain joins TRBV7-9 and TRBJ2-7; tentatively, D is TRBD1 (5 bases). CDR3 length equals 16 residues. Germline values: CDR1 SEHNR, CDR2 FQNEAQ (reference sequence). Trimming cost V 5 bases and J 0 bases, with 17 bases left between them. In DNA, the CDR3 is TGTGCCAGCAGCCCCCCTGACAGTGCCATCTCCTACGAGCAGTACTTC. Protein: CASSPPDSAISYEQYF.

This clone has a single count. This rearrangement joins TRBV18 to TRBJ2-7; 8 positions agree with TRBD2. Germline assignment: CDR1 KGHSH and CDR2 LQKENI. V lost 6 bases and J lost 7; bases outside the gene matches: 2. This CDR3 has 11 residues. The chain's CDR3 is CASSSGGEQYF. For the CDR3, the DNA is TGTGCCAGCTCTTCGGGGGGGGAGCAGTACTTC. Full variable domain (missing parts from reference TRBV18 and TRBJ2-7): NAGVMQNPRHLVRRRGQEARLRCSPMKGHSHVYWYRQLPEEGLKFMVYLQKENIIDESGMPKERFSAEFPKEGPSILRIQQVVRGDSAAYFCASSSGGEQYFGPGTRLTVT.

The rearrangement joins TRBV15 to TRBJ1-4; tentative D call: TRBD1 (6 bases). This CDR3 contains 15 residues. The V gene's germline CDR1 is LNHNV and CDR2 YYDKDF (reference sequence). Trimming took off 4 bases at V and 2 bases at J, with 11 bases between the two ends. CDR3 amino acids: CATSKVTGTNEKLFF. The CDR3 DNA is TGTGCCACCAGCAAAGTAACAGGGACTAATGAAAAACTGTTTTTT.

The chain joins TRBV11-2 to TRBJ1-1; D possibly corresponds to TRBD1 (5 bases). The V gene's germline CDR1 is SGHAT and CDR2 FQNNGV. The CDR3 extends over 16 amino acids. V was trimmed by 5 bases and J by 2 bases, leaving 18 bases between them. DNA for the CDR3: TGTGCCAGCAGCAACCCGCCGGGGGTAACAAACACTGAAGCTTTCTTT. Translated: CASSNPPGVTNTEAFF. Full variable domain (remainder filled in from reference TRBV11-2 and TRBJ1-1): EAGVAQSPRYKIIEKRQSVAFWCNPISGHATLYWYQQILGQGPKLLIQFQNNGVVDDSQLPKDRFSAERLKGVDSTLKIQPAKLEDSAVYLCASSNPPGVTNTEAFFGQGTRLTVV.

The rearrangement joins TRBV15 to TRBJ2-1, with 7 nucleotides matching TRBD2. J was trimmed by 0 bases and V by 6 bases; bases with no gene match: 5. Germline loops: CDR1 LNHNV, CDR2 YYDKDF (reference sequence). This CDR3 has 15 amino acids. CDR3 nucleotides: TGTGCCACCAGATCCGGGAGGAGCTCCTACAATGAGCAGTTCTTC. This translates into CATRSGRSSYNEQFF. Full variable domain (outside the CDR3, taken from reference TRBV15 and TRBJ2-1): DAMVIQNPRYQVTQFGKPVTLSCSQTLNHNVMYWYQQKSSQAPKLLFHYYDKDFNNEADTPDNFQSRRPNTSFCFLDIRSPGLGDTAMYLCATRSGRSSYNEQFFGPGTRLTVL.

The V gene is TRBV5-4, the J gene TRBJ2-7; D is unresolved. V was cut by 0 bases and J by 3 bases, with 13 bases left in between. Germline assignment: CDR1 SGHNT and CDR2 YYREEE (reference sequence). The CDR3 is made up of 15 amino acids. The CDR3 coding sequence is TGTGCCAGCAGCTTGGGCCAGCCTAAGGACTACGAGCAGTACTTC. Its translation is CASSLGQPKDYEQYF.

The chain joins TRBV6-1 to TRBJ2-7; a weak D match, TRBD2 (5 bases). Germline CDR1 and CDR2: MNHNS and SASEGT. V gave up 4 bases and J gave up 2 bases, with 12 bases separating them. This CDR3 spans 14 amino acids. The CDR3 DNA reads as TGTGCCAGCAGTGGGAGGACGGGGACCTACGAGCAGTACTTC. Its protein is CASSGRTGTYEQYF.

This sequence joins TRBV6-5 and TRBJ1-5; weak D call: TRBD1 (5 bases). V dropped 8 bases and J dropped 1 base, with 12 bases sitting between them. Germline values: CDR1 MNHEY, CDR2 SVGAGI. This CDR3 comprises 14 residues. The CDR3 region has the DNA TGTGCCAGCGGGGCCGGGGACAGCAATCAGCCCCAGCATTTT. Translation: CASGAGDSNQPQHF.

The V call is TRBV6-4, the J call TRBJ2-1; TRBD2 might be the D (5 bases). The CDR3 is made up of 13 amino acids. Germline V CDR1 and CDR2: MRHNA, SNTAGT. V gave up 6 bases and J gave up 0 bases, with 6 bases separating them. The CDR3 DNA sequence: TGTGCCAGCAGGGGGAGCTCCTACAATGAGCAGTTCTTC. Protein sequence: CASRGSSYNEQFF.

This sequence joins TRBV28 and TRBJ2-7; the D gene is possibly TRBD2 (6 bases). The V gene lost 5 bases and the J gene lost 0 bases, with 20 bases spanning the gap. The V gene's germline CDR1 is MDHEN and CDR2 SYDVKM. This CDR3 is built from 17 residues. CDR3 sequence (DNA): TGTGCCAGCAGTCCTAACCGCTGGGCTAGCGACTCCTACGAGCAGTACTTC. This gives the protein CASSPNRWASDSYEQYF.

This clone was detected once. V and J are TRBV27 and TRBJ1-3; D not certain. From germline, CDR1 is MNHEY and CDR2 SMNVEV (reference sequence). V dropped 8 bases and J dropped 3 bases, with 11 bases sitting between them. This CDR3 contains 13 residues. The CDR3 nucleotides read TGTGCCAGCGCCGCGTTACTTGGAAACACCATATATTTT. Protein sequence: CASAALLGNTIYF.

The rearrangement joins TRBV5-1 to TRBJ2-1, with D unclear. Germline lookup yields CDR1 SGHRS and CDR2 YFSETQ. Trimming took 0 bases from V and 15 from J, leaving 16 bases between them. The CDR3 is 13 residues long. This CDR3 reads CASSLASRSNWFF. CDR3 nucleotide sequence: TGCGCCAGCAGCTTGGCCTCCCGGTCGAATTGGTTCTTC.

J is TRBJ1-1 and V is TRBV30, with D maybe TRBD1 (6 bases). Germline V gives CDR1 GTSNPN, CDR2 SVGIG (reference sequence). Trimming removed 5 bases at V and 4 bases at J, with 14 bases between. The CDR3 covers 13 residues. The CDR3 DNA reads TGTGCCTGGTTGGTTGAGGGGGGCACTGAAGCTTTCTTT. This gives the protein CAWLVEGGTEAFF.

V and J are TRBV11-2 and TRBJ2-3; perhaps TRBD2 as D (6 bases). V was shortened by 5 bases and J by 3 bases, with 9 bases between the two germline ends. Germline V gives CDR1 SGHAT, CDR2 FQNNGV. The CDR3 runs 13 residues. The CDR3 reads CASSLGGTDTQYF. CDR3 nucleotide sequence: TGTGCCAGCAGCCTAGGAGGGACAGATACGCAGTATTTT.

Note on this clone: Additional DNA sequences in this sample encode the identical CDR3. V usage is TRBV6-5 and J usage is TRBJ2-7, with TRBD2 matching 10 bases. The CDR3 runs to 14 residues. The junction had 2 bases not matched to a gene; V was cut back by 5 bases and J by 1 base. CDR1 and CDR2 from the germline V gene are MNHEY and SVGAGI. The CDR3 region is CASSRTSGSYEQYF. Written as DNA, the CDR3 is TGTGCCAGCAGTCGGACTAGCGGATCCTACGAGCAGTACTTC.

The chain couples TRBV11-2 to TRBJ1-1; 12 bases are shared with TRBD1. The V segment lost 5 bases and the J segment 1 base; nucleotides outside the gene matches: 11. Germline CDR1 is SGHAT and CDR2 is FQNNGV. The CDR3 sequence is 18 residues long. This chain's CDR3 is CASSPWDRGRMGNTEAFF. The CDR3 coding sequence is TGTGCCAGCAGCCCTTGGGACAGGGGGCGCATGGGGAACACTGAAGCTTTCTTT.

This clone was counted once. The CDR3 DNA sequence: TGTGCCAGTAGTAGGACAGGGGGCGCCTACGAGCAGTACTTC. Translating gives CASSRTGGAYEQYF. V usage is TRBV19 and J usage is TRBJ2-7; 11 bases fit TRBD1. Germline-derived CDR1 and CDR2 are LNHDA and SQIVND (reference sequence). J lost 2 bases, V lost 4 bases, and 1 base had no gene match. The CDR3 loop spans 14 amino acids.